The source of this T cell receptor beta chain is a study of regulatory T cells in long-lasting Graves disease. Time point of the sample: newly diagnosed GD, antithyroid drugs for less than 3 months. PBMCs were the source of the RNA used for TCR sequencing. CDR3 regions were amplified by Arm-PCR using iRepertoire HTBI primers to build TCR beta libraries. TCRdb passed the multiplex PCR reads through MiXCR, listing each CDR3 protein once. The sample contains just over 600,000 distinct CDR3 sequences, 16% of which appear only once. The junction had 10 bases not matched to a gene; V was cut back by 5 bases and J by 4 bases. CDR1 is SGHVS, CDR2 FQNEAQ, per germline. CDR3 length: 16 residues. The sample was also linked to a second study, of T cells in Graves' hyperthyroidism and ophthalmopathy. From that report: Ophthalmopathy prediction by the model preceded onset by a median roughly 6 months.

This receptor was obtained from a woman aged 25-40 years with Graves disease. The chain links TRBV7-8 to TRBJ2-1; 8 positions match TRBD2. The sequencing here drew on peripheral blood mononuclear cells (PBMCs), taken at new diagnosis, from a patient treated with antithyroid drugs. The CDR3 region has the DNA TGTGCCAGCAGCCAAGCCCGGGGGGGGGTTTACAATGAGCAGTTCTTC. Amino acid sequence: CASSQARGGVYNEQFF. Together with reference TRBV7-8 and TRBJ2-1, the CDR3 gives the full variable domain: GAGVSQSPRYKVAKRGQDVALRCDPISGHVSLFWYQQALGQGPEFLTYFQNEAQLDKSGLPSDRFFAERPEGSVSTLKIQRTQQEDSAVYLCASSQARGGVYNEQFFGPGTRLTVL.